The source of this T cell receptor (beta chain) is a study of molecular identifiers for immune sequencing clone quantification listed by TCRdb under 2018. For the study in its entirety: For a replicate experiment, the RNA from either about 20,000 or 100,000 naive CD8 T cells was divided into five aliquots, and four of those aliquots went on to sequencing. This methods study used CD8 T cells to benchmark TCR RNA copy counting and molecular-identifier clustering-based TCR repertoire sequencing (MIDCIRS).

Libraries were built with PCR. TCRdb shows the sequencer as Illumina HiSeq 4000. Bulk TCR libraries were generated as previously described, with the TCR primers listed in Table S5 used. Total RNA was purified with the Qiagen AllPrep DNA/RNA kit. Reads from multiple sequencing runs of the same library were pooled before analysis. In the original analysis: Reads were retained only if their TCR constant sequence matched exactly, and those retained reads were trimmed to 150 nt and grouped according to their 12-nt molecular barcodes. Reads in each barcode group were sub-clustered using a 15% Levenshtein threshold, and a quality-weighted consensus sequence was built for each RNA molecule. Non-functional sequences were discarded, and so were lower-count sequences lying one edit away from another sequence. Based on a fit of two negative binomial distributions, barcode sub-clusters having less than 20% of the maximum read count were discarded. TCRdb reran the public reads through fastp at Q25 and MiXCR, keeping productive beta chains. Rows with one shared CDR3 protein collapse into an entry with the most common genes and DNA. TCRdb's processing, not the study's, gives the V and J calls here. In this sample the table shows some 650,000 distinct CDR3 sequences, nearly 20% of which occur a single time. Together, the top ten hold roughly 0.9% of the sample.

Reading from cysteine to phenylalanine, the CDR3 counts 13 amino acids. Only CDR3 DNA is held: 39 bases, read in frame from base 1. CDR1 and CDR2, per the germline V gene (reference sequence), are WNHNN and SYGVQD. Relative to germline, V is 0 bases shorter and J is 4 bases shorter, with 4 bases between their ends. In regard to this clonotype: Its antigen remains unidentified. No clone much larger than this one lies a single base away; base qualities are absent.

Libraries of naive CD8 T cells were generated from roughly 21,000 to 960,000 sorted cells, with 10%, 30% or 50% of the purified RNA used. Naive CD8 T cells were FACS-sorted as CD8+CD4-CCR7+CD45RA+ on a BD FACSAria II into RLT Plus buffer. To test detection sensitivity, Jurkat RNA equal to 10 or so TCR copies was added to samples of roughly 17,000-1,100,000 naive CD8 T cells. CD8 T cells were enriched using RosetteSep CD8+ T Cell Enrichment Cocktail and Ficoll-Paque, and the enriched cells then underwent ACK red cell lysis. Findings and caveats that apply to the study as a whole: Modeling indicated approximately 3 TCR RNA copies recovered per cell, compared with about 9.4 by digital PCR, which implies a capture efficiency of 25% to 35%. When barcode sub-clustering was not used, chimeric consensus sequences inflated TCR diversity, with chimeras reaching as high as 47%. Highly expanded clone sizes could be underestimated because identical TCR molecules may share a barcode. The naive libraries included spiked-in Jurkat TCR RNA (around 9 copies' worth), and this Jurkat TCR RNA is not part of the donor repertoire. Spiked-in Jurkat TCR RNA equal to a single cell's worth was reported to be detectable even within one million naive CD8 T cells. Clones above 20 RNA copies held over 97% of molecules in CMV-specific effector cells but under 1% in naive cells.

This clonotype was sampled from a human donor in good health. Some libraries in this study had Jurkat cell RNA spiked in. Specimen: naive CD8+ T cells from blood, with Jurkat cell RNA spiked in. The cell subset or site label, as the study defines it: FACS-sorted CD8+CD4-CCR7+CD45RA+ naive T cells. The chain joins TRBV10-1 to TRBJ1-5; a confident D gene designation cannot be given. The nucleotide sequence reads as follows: TGCGCCAGCAGTGAGTCGGTTAATCAGCCCCAGCATTTT. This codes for CASSESVNQPQHF.